This TCR beta chain came from a study of blood T cells in healthy people across ages. Germline V lookup: CDR1 SQVTM, CDR2 ANQGSEA. CDR3 length: 13 amino acids. V lost 1 base and J 2 bases, leaving 7 bases between the germline ends. This clonotype has only a few counts. The authors ran a second PCR of about 7 to 11 cycles using a sample-barcoded 5' primer and a J-beta primer mix. The authors tagged each cDNA molecule using a template-switch adaptor with 12 random nucleotides. TCRdb redid the calling of the 5' RACE reads with MiXCR, one entry per CDR3 protein. Counted here are approximately 780,000 distinct CDR3 sequences, around 25% occurring once; the ten biggest clones make up about 3%. This same sample was also part of a study on T cells of mothers and their children. That report notes: Thymic selection molds TCR recombination output in much the same way for related pairs as for unrelated pairs.

The source of this sequence is a boy aged 5-17 years in good health. Sequenced sample: blood. V gene TRBV29-1 combines with J gene TRBJ2-3; D remains ambiguous. CDR3 sequence: CSVEVQPTDTQYF. The CDR3 DNA is TGCAGCGTTGAAGTCCAGCCCACAGATACGCAGTATTTT.